These 15 T cell receptor beta chains were sequenced from one sample in a study of PD-L1 blockade in urothelial cancer. Clones were read by immunoSEQ multiplex PCR, and TCRdb kept only the in-frame ones, dropping some. The sample lists about 26,000 clones, approximately 86% occurring once. The sequencing here drew on PBMCs, taken around atezolizumab (anti-PD-L1) treatment. Receptors were obtained from a man aged 55 to 70 with urothelial cancer.

V is TRBV7-3 and J is TRBJ2-5; D is possibly TRBD1 (5 bases). CDR3 length: 14 residues. Trimming took off 2 bases at V and 4 bases at J, with 11 bases between the two ends. Germline CDR1 SGHTA, CDR2 FQGTGA. This CDR3 is CASSLQGSRETQYF. The CDR3, as DNA: TGTGCCAGCAGCTTACAGGGTTCGAGAGAGACCCAGTACTTC.

This clone was seen a handful of times. This chain links TRBV6-5 with TRBJ1-5; 10 bases agree with TRBD1. The CDR3 length is 15 residues. The junction had 6 bases not matched to a gene; V was cut back by 4 bases and J by 6 bases. Germline V gene sequence: CDR1 MNHEY, CDR2 SVGAGI. CDR3: CASSSGGQGVQPQHF. CDR3 coding DNA: TGTGCCAGCAGTTCGGGCGGACAGGGGGTTCAGCCCCAGCATTTT.

The gene calls are TRBV7-2 and TRBJ1-2; D unresolved. V was pared by 0 bases and J by 1 base, with 6 bases between. There are 14 residues in the CDR3. The germline V gene encodes CDR1 SGHTA and CDR2 FQGNSA. The CDR3 is CASSLAGVNYGYTF. The CDR3 coding sequence is TGTGCCAGCAGCTTAGCGGGAGTTAACTATGGCTACACCTTC.

The V and J genes are TRBV7-2 and TRBJ1-6; TRBD1 matches 7 bases. This CDR3 comprises 14 residues. Germline CDR1 is SGHTA and CDR2 is FQGNSA. V gave up 0 bases and J gave up 9 bases; unmatched junction bases: 2. CDR3 sequence (DNA): TGTGCCAGCAGCTTAGCAGGGGGCGTTTCACCCCTCCACTTT. It translates to CASSLAGGVSPLHF.

The chain is built from TRBV10-2 and TRBJ1-4; D unclear. Trimming shortened V by 2 bases and J by 10 bases, and 8 bases separated the two germline ends. There are 12 residues in the CDR3. The germline V gene encodes CDR1 WSHSY and CDR2 SAAADI. The CDR3 sequence is CASSEVEGKLFF. CDR3 DNA sequence: TGCGCCAGCAGTGAGGTCGAGGGAAAACTGTTTTTT.

The chain recombines TRBV5-1 with TRBJ2-1, with a tentative D call TRBD2 (5 bases). Germline V gene data show CDR1 as SGHRS and CDR2 as YFSETQ. Trimming took 4 bases from V and 7 from J, leaving 9 bases between them. The CDR3 spans 12 residues. CDR3: CASSPAGNEQFF. CDR3 sequence (DNA): TGCGCCAGCAGCCCGGCGGGTAATGAGCAGTTCTTC.

The chain combines TRBV5-6 with TRBJ2-5, with 8 bases lining up with TRBD2. V dropped 4 bases and J dropped 4; count of bases not matched to a gene: 6. The CDR3 extends over 14 amino acids. From germline, CDR1 is SGHDT and CDR2 YYEEEE. CDR3 coding DNA: TGTGCCAGCAGCCCCTCTCGGGGGGGAGAGACCCAGTACTTC. Its protein is CASSPSRGGETQYF. The full variable domain, with the rest looked up from reference TRBV5-6 and TRBJ2-5, is DAGVTQSPTHLIKTRGQQVTLRCSPKSGHDTVSWYQQALGQGPQFIFQYYEEEERQRGNFPDRFSGHQFPNYSSELNVNALLLGDSALYLCASSPSRGGETQYFGPGTRLLVL.

The chain joins TRBV6-5 to TRBJ2-7, with 10 nucleotides matching TRBD1. From germline, CDR1 is MNHEY and CDR2 SVGAGI. J was trimmed by 4 bases and V by 5 bases; bases with no gene match: 5. The CDR3 runs 14 residues. CDR3 sequence reads: CASSGWTGGYEQYF. The DNA for the CDR3 is TGTGCCAGCAGTGGATGGACAGGGGGGTACGAGCAGTACTTC.

V and J are TRBV6-1 and TRBJ1-1; TRBD1 is a possible D gene (6 bases). The CDR3 is 14 amino acids. Trimming pared 6 bases from V and 0 bases from J, leaving 11 bases between. Germline CDR1 and CDR2: MNHNS and SASEGT. CDR3 sequence reads: CASRPGQLNTEAFF. The CDR3 DNA is TGTGCCAGCAGGCCGGGACAATTGAACACTGAAGCTTTCTTT.

This chain links TRBV7-3 with TRBJ2-3, with 11 bases lining up with TRBD2. After removal of 1 base from V and 2 bases from J, the junction contained 8 bases not matched to a gene. The CDR3 is 18 residues long. Germline assignment: CDR1 SGHTA and CDR2 FQGTGA. This CDR3 is CASSLMASGGMVTDTQYF. The CDR3, as DNA: TGTGCCAGCAGCTTAATGGCTAGCGGGGGGATGGTCACAGATACGCAGTATTTT.

This chain connects TRBV6-6 to TRBJ2-2, with a possible D match to TRBD2 (5 bases). The CDR3 is 16 residues long. The V and J ends lost 4 bases and 2 bases respectively, with 14 bases between them. Germline CDR1 MNHNY, CDR2 SVGAGI (reference sequence). DNA of the CDR3: TGTGCCAGCAGTTGGGCCGAGACTATCAACACCGGGGAGCTGTTTTTT. This codes for CASSWAETINTGELFF.

This sequence joins TRBV10-3 and TRBJ2-7, with 7 bases lining up with TRBD1. The CDR3 has 13 amino acids. CDR1 and CDR2 from the germline V gene are ENHRY and SYGVKD. J gave up 6 bases and V 3 bases, and 5 bases lay outside the gene matches. CDR3 sequence (DNA): TGTGCCATCAGTGAACAGGGGTGGGGCGAGCAGTACTTC. Protein product: CAISEQGWGEQYF.

The gene calls are TRBV6-5 and TRBJ1-5; 7 bases line up with TRBD1. Per germline, CDR1 MNHEY and CDR2 SVGAGI. The CDR3 extends over 14 amino acids. V lost 5 bases and J lost 7; bases outside the gene matches: 8. The CDR3 sequence: CASSTRQGRQPQHF. The CDR3 DNA is TGTGCCAGCAGTACACGACAGGGTAGGCAGCCCCAGCATTTT.

This chain links TRBV6-5 with TRBJ1-3, with D maybe TRBD1 (6 bases). Germline CDR1 is MNHEY and CDR2 is SVGAGI. The CDR3 sequence is 15 residues long. The germline V and J ends were trimmed by 6 bases and 0 bases, with 12 bases remaining between them. CDR3: CASSPTGNSGNTIYF. The CDR3 DNA reads TGTGCCAGCAGCCCTACAGGGAACTCTGGAAACACCATATATTTT.

Judged by abundance, this clone is large. J is TRBJ2-4 and V is TRBV7-2, with 9 bases identical to TRBD1. The ends lost 3 bases at V and 6 bases at J; junction bases unmatched: 6. Germline V CDR1 and CDR2: SGHTA, FQGNSA. This CDR3 is built from 15 residues. Here the CDR3 reads CASSFGGQGVNIQYF. The CDR3 DNA reads TGTGCCAGCAGCTTCGGGGGACAGGGTGTAAACATTCAGTACTTC.